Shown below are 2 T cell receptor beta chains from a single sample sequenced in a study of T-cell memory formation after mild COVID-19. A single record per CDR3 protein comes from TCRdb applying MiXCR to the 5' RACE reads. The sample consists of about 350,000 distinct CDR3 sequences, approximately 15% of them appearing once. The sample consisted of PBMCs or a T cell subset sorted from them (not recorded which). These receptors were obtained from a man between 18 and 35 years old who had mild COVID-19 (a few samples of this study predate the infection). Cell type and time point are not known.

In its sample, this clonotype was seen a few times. The chain's CDR3 is CASSLWGGGTDTQYF. CDR3 sequence (DNA): TGCGCCAGCAGCTTGTGGGGCGGAGGCACAGATACGCAGTATTTT. The gene calls are TRBV5-1 and TRBJ2-3, with D possibly matching TRBD1 (5 bases). Deletions cut 1 base from V and 1 base from J, with 10 bases between. The germline V gene encodes CDR1 SGHRS and CDR2 YFSETQ. This CDR3 is built from 15 residues.

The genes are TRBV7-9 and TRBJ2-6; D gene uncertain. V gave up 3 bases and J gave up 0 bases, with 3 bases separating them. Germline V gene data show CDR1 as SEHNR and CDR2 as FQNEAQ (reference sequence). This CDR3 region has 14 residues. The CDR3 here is CASSFDSGANVLTF. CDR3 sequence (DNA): TGTGCCAGCAGCTTCGACTCTGGGGCCAACGTCCTGACTTTC.